Sequencing of this T cell receptor (beta chain) was carried out in a study of control samples from healthy donors and cancer patients. After removal of 7 bases from V and 5 bases from J, the junction contained 7 bases not matched to a gene. The germline CDR1 and CDR2 sequences are SGHDT and YYEEEE. This CDR3 is 13 amino acids long. Clones were read by immunoSEQ multiplex PCR, and TCRdb kept only the in-frame ones, dropping some. This table holds about 170,000 clones, around 90% found once. The sequencing input was blood. This TCR was recovered from a woman aged 40 to 55 in good health. The chain has TRBV5-6 and TRBJ1-1; 8 bases match TRBD1. The CDR3 region has the DNA TGTGCCAGCCGACAGGGGTTGAGGACTGAAGCTTTCTTT. It specifies CASRQGLRTEAFF.